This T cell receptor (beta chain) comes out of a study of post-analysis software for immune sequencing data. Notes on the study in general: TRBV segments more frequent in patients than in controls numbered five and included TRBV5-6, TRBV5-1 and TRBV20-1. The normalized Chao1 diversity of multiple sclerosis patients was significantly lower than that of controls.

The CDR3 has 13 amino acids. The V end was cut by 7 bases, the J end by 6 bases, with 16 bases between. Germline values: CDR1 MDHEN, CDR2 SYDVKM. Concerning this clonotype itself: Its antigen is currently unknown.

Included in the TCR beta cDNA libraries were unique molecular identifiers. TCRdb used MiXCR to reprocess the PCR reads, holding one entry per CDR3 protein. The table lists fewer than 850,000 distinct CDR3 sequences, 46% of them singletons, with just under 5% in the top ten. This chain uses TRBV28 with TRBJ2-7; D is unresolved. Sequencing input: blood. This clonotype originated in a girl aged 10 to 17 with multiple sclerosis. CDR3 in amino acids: CASNPRLPGEQYF. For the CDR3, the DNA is TGTGCCAGCAACCCCCGCCTCCCGGGCGAGCAGTACTTC.